This T cell receptor (beta chain) is from a study of T cell responses to AZD1222 COVID-19 vaccine. About this clone: Antigen specificity is unknown.

Germline CDR1 reads KGHSH; CDR2 reads LQKENI. With 4 bases removed from V and 2 bases from J, the gap between germline ends came to 9 bases. The CDR3 covers 13 residues. Broader study findings: A reported finding is that nearly half of spike-specific TCRs target unmutated variant regions. There were mostly white British donors and more females than males, and clonal diversity was possibly underestimated. There were vaccine-associated CD4 TCRs across spike, dominant at 160-218 and 743-854.

Data came from immunoSEQ multiplex PCR; TCRdb stores just in-frame clones and leaves some out. The repertoire holds over 85,000 clones, with approximately 92% as singletons. The sample was peripheral blood, taken 28 days after the second AZD1222 dose. The chain carries TRBV18 and TRBJ2-7; D perhaps matches TRBD2 (5 bases). This TCR was sampled from an adult who received the AZD1222 COVID-19 vaccine. Here the CDR3 DNA reads TGTGCCAGCTCACGCGGGCTCCCCTACGAGCAGTACTTC. Protein sequence: CASSRGLPYEQYF.